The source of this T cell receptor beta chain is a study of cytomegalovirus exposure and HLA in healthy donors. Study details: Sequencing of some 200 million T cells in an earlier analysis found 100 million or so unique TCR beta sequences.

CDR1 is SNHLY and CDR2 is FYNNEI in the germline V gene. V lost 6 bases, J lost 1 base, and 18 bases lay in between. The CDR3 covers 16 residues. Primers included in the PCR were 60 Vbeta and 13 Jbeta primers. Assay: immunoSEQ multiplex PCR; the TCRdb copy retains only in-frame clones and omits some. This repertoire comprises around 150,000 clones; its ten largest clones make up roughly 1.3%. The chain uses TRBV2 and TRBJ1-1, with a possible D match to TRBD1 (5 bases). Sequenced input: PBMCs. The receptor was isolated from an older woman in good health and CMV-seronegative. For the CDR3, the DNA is TGTGCCAGCAGGGAAAGGCAGGGCTTTACGAACACTGAAGCTTTCTTT. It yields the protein CASRERQGFTNTEAFF.